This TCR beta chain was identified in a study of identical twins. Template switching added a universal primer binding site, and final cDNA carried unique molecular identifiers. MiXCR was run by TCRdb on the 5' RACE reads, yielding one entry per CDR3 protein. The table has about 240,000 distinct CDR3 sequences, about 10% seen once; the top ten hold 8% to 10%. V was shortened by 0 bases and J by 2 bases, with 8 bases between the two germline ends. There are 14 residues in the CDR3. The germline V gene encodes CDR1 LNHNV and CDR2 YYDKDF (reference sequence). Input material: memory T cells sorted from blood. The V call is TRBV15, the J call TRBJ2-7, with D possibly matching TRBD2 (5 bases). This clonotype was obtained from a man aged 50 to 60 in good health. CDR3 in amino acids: CATSREATTYEQYF. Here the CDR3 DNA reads TGTGCCACCAGCAGAGAAGCGACTACCTACGAGCAGTACTTC.